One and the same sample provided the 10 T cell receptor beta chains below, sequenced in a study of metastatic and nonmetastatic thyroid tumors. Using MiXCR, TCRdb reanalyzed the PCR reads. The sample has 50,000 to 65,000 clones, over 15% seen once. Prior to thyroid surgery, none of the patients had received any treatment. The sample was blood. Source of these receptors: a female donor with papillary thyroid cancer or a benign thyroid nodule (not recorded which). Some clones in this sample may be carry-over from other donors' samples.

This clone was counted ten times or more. CDR3 sequence: CASSLLYRASYNEQFF. In nucleotides, the CDR3 is TGTGCCAGCAGTTTATTGTACAGGGCCTCCTACAATGAGCAGTTCTTC. The chain links TRBV28 to TRBJ2-1; a weak D match, TRBD1 (6 bases). The germline V gene encodes CDR1 MDHEN and CDR2 SYDVKM. Trimming pared 1 base from V and 0 bases from J, leaving 10 bases between. CDR3 length equals 16 residues.

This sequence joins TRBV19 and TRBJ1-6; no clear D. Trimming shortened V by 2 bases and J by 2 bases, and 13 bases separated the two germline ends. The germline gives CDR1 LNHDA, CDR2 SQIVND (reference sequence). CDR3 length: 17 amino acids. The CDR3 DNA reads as TGTGCCAGTAGTATATTACACATACGGACCTATAATTCACCCCTCCACTTT. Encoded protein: CASSILHIRTYNSPLHF.

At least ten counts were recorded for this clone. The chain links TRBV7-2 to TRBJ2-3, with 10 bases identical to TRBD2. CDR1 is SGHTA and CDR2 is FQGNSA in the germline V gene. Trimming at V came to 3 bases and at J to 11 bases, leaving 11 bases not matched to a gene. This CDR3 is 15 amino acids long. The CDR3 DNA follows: TGTGCCAGCAGCTTTCGGCAGACCGGGACTAGCGAGCAGTATTTT. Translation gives CASSFRQTGTSEQYF.

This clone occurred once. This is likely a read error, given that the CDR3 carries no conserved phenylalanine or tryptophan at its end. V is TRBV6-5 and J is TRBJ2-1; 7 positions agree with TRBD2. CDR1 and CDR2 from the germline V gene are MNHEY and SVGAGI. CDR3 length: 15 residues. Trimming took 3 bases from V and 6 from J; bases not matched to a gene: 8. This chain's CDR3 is CASSYRGVGGNEQFL. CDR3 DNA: TGTGCCAGCAGTTATCGGGGGGTGGGGGGCAATGAGCAGTTCCTC.

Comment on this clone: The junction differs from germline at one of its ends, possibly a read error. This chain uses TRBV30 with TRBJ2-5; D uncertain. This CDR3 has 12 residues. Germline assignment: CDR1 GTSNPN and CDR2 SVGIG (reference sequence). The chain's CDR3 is CARSVHKETQCF. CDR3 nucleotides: TGTGCCCGGAGTGTCCACAAAGAGACCCAGTGCTTC.

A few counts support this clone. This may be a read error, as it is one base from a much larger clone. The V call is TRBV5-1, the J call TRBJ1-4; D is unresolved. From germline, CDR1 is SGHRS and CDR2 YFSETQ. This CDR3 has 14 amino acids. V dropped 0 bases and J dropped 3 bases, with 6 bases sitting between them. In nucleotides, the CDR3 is TGCGCCAGCAGCTTGGCAGGAGCTAATGAAAAACTGTTTTTT. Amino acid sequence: CASSLAGANEKLFF.

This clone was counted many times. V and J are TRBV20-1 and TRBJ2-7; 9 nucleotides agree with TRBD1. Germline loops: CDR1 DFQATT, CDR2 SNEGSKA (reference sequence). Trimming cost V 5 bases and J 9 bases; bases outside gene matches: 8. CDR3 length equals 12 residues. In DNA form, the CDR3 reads TGCAGTGCTCCGGGACAGGGACACGGGCAGTACTTC. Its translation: CSAPGQGHGQYF.

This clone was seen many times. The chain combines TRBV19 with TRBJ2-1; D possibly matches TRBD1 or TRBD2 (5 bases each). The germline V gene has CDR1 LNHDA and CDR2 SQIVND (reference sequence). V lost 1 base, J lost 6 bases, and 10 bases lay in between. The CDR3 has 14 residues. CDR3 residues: CASSIAPGLNEQFF. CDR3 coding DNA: TGTGCCAGTAGTATAGCGCCGGGGCTCAATGAGCAGTTCTTC.

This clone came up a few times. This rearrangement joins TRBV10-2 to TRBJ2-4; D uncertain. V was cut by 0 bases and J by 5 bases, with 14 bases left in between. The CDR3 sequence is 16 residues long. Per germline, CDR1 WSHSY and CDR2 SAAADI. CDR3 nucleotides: TGCGCCAGCAGTGAGTCGTCTTCCAGGTCACAAAACATTCAGTACTTC. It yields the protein CASSESSSRSQNIQYF.

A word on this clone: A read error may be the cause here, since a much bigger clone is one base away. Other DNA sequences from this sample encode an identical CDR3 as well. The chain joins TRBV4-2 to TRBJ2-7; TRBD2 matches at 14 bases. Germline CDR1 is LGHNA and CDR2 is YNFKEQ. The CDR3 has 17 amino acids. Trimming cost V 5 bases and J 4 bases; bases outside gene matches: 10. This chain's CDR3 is CASSKGLAGASSYEQYF. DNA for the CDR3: TGTGCCAGCAGCAAGGGACTAGCGGGAGCCAGCTCATACGAGCAGTACTTC.